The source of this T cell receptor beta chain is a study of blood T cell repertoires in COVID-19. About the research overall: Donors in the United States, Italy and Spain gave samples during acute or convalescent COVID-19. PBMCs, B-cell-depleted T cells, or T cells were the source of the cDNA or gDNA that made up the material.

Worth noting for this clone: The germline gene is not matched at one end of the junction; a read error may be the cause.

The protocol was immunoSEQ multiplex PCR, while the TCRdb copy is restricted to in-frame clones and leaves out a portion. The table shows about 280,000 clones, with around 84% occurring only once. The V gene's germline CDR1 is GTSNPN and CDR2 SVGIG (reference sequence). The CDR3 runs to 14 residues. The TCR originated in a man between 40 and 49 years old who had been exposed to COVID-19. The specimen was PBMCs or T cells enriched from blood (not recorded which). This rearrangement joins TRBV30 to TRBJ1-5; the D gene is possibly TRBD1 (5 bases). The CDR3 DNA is TGTGCCTGGGGTGTGGGGGGGAGCAATCAGCCCCAGCATTTT. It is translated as CAWGVGGSNQPQHF.